This T cell receptor beta chain was retrieved from a study of blood T cell repertoires in COVID-19. Background on the study: Donors in the United States, Italy and Spain gave samples during acute or convalescent COVID-19. The analysed material was cDNA or gDNA that came from T cells, B-cell-depleted T cells, or PBMCs.

Germline V CDR1 and CDR2: SGHNT, YENEEA. The CDR3 loop spans 15 amino acids. Trimming took off 3 bases at V and 8 bases at J, with 16 bases between the two ends. Original handling: Estimation of nucleated cell counts relied on the amplification of reference gene primers. The assay was immunoSEQ multiplex PCR, and TCRdb's table has in-frame clones only and misses some. Clone size and V and J calls were adopted from that table, with D and trimming inferred from the DNA. The repertoire holds 75,000 to 100,000 clones, with approximately 89% as singletons. The TCR originated in a human donor in a cohort sampled during active COVID-19. What was sequenced was peripheral blood. The J gene is TRBJ2-2, the V gene TRBV11-3; TRBD2 might be the D (6 bases). For the CDR3, the DNA is TGTGCCAGCAGCTTCGGGGCGGGATTATCGGGGGAGCTGTTTTTT. It translates to CASSFGAGLSGELFF.